This record looks at one TCR beta chain sequence and its context. The antigen is undetermined. The sample belongs to a study of shared clonotypes between healthy human individuals. Looking at the study overall: Per donor, three plates held CD4 naive cells, three held CD4 memory, two held CD8 naive and one held CD8 memory.

The authors distributed each subset's genomic DNA evenly over several immunoSEQ plates. TCRdb's copy holds only in-frame clones and misses some; the assay was immunoSEQ multiplex PCR. The data hold 2.3 million or so clones, with about 92% observed a single time. Whole-study findings and limits: Depth was large, yet rarefaction showed that sorted-subset sequencing was incomplete.

This clonotype originated in a man between 18 and 29 years old in good health. Some clones in this sample may be carry-over from other donors' samples. The material sequenced was naive CD4+ T cells from PBMCs. Subset: CD45RA+ positively selected.

CDR3 loop: CASRSRAETQYF. DNA of the CDR3: TGTGCCAGCAGGAGTCGAGCGGAGACCCAGTACTTC. The V and J genes are TRBV11-1 and TRBJ2-5; no reliable D call. V was cut by 6 bases and J by 5 bases, with 10 bases left in between. CDR3 size: 12 residues. Germline lookup yields CDR1 SGHAT and CDR2 FQDESV (reference sequence).